This T cell receptor beta chain appears in the sequencing data of a study of cytomegalovirus exposure and HLA in healthy donors. Trimming pared 0 bases from V and 4 bases from J, leaving 15 bases between. Germline V gives CDR1 MNHEY, CDR2 SVGAGI. The CDR3 length is 16 residues. In the PCR, 60 Vbeta and 13 Jbeta primers were used. The protocol was immunoSEQ multiplex PCR, while the TCRdb copy is restricted to in-frame clones and leaves out a portion. The sample lists about 170,000 clones; 60% to 85% were seen once. The sample consisted of PBMCs. The sequence was obtained from a woman aged 45-60 years in good health and CMV-seropositive. The J gene is TRBJ1-2, the V gene TRBV6-5; D is possibly TRBD1 (5 bases). The CDR3 region has the DNA TGTGCCAGCAGTTACTCATCGGGGGAAAGGGTCTATGGCTACACCTTC. Its translation: CASSYSSGERVYGYTF.